These 17 T cell receptor beta chains came from one sample sequenced in a study of blood T cells in healthy people across ages. The second PCR ran about 6 to 11 cycles with a sample-barcoded 5' primer and J-beta primers. MiXCR, applied by TCRdb to the 5' RACE reads, yields one record per CDR3 protein. The repertoire includes about 1.5 million distinct CDR3 sequences, about 45% of them detected once, and around 4% sits in the top ten. The sequenced sample was blood. The receptor source for this set is a woman aged 18-29 years in good health.

This clonotype was counted a few times. Compared with germline, one end of the junction differs, possibly owing to a read error. The rearrangement joins TRBV7-2 to TRBJ1-2; tentatively, D is TRBD1 (5 bases). Germline values: CDR1 SGHTA, CDR2 FQGNSA. CDR3 length: 14 amino acids. CDR3 sequence: CASSLWGGQDGYTF. The CDR3 DNA reads as TGTGCCAGCAGCTTATGGGGGGGTCAGGATGGATACACCTTC.

This clonotype has just a few counts. CDR3 sequence (DNA): TGTGCCACCGCGTCCAGGGGGGATAGGCAAGAGACCCAGTACTTC. It is translated as CATASRGDRQETQYF. The chain combines TRBV28 with TRBJ2-5; maybe TRBD1 (7 bases). The CDR3 is 15 amino acids. Trimming removed 10 bases from V and 2 bases from J, with 20 bases in between. Germline lookup yields CDR1 MDHEN and CDR2 SYDVKM. The whole variable domain, remainder taken from reference TRBV28 and TRBJ2-5, is DVKVTQSSRYLVKRTGEKVFLECVQDMDHENMFWYRQDPGLGLRLIYFSYDVKMKEKGDIPEGYSVSREKKERFSLILESASTNQTSMYLCATASRGDRQETQYFGPGTRLLVL.

This clonotype occurred a few times. The chain employs TRBV12-5 and TRBJ2-1; TRBD2 agrees at 8 bases. CDR3 length equals 17 residues. Germline V lookup: CDR1 LGHNT, CDR2 FRNRAP. The trim removed 4 bases at V and 2 bases at J, leaving 10 bases unmatched. The CDR3 region is CASGSSYGGGTYNEQFF. The CDR3 bases are TGTGCTAGTGGTTCCTCCTACGGGGGGGGAACCTACAATGAGCAGTTCTTC.

This clonotype was seen a single time. The V call is TRBV4-1, the J call TRBJ2-5; 10 nucleotides align to TRBD2. V lost 3 bases and J lost 11; bases outside the gene matches: 12. The CDR3 spans 15 residues. CDR1 is MGHRA, CDR2 YSYEKL, per germline. The CDR3 loop is CASSQYASGGYEQYF. The CDR3 DNA reads TGCGCCAGCAGCCAGTATGCTAGCGGGGGCTATGAGCAGTACTTC.

The J gene is TRBJ2-4, the V gene TRBV20-1; perhaps TRBD2 as D (6 bases). Trimming pared 6 bases from V and 3 bases from J, leaving 12 bases between. Germline CDR1 and CDR2: DFQATT and SNEGSKA (reference sequence). The CDR3 loop spans 13 amino acids. DNA for the CDR3: TGCAGTGCGGGCTCCGGGGGCAAAAACATTCAGTACTTC. Its protein is CSAGSGGKNIQYF.

V and J are TRBV12-5 and TRBJ1-5; no reliable D call. The CDR3 is made up of 12 amino acids. Germline loops: CDR1 LGHNT, CDR2 FRNRAP. Trimming cost V 3 bases and J 3 bases, with 3 bases left between them. The CDR3 DNA reads TGTGCTAGTGGTTTTCCCAATCAGCCCCAGCATTTT. Its translation is CASGFPNQPQHF.

The gene calls are TRBV20-1 and TRBJ2-5; TRBD1 is a possible D gene (6 bases). The DNA end favors TRBJ2-7, so the J call may be wrong. CDR1 DFQATT and CDR2 SNEGSKA come from the germline V gene (reference sequence). There are 15 residues in the CDR3. CDR3 region: CSARSSQTGSYEQYF. CDR3 in DNA: TGCAGTGCTCGGAGCAGCCAGACAGGTTCGTACGAGCAGTACTTC.

This clonotype was seen more than once but under ten times. This chain links TRBV12-3 or TRBV12-4 with TRBJ1-4; D gene ambiguous. CDR3 length equals 16 residues. V was shortened by 1 base and J by 0 bases, with 9 bases between the two germline ends. The CDR3 DNA follows: TGTGCCAGCAGTTTAGGCATCCTTGCAACTAATGAAAAACTGTTTTTT. Residues: CASSLGILATNEKLFF.

The chain links TRBV7-2 to TRBJ2-3, with 13 bases matching TRBD2. J was trimmed by 7 bases and V by 0 bases; bases with no gene match: 10. Germline loops: CDR1 SGHTA, CDR2 FQGNSA. CDR3 length: 18 amino acids. This CDR3 is CASSLAPGLAGTPYTQYF. CDR3 sequence (DNA): TGTGCCAGCAGCTTAGCGCCGGGACTAGCGGGGACCCCCTATACGCAGTATTTT.

The rearrangement links TRBV9 to TRBJ2-5; D possibly corresponds to TRBD2 (5 bases). The DNA end is more similar to TRBJ2-7, so the J call may be wrong. Germline V lookup: CDR1 SGDLS, CDR2 YYNGEE. The CDR3 is made up of 12 amino acids. The CDR3 loop is CASSAWAGEQYF. The CDR3 bases are TGTGCCAGCAGCGCCTGGGCGGGCGAGCAGTACTTC.

The rearrangement links TRBV20-1 to TRBJ2-7; D remains ambiguous. This CDR3 is 11 amino acids long. Germline V gene sequence: CDR1 DFQATT, CDR2 SNEGSKA (reference sequence). Trimming removed 4 bases from V and 7 bases from J, with 11 bases in between. The CDR3 loop reads CSATALEEQYF. As DNA, the CDR3 is TGCAGTGCTACCGCGCTGGAGGAGCAGTACTTC.

The chain has TRBV20-1 and TRBJ2-5; D unresolved. The CDR3 loop spans 13 amino acids. CDR1 and CDR2 from the germline V gene are DFQATT and SNEGSKA (reference sequence). Between the trimmed V and J ends, which lost 5 bases and 11 bases, there was a span of 21 bases. The CDR3 sequence is CSAGRANSPVQYF. Here the CDR3 DNA reads TGCAGTGCTGGCCGGGCAAATAGTCCGGTGCAGTACTTC.

The chain employs TRBV12-5 and TRBJ2-7; 10 nucleotides match TRBD1. The junction had 6 bases not matched to a gene; V was cut back by 5 bases and J by 2 bases. This CDR3 is 15 amino acids long. Germline assignment: CDR1 LGHNT and CDR2 FRNRAP. The CDR3 DNA follows: TGTGCTAGTGGTGTAACCGGGACAGGGGCCTACGAGCAGTACTTC. It yields the protein CASGVTGTGAYEQYF.

V gene TRBV14 combines with J gene TRBJ2-7; D uncertain. The V and J ends lost 0 bases and 0 bases respectively, with 6 bases between them. This CDR3 has 14 amino acids. CDR1 is SGHDN, CDR2 FVKESK, per germline. The CDR3 sequence is CASSQEAHSYEQYF. The CDR3 coding sequence is TGTGCCAGCAGCCAAGAAGCCCACTCCTACGAGCAGTACTTC.

The chain combines TRBV4-2 with TRBJ1-4; 10 positions agree with TRBD1. The CDR3 contains 15 residues. Germline values: CDR1 LGHNA, CDR2 YNFKEQ. The V and J ends lost 4 bases and 8 bases, in that order; junction bases with no gene match: 7. The CDR3 loop is CASSRQTGGEEKLFF. CDR3 nucleotide sequence: TGTGCCAGCAGCCGCCAGACAGGGGGCGAAGAAAAACTGTTTTTT.

This chain connects TRBV30 to TRBJ2-7, with TRBD1 as a possible D gene (5 bases). Germline loops: CDR1 GTSNPN, CDR2 SVGIG (reference sequence). Between the trimmed V and J ends, which lost 2 bases and 5 bases, there was a span of 13 bases. There are 13 residues in the CDR3. CDR3 DNA: TGTGCCTGGAGTCGGAACAGGTTGCACGAGCAGTACTTC. Amino acids: CAWSRNRLHEQYF.

This clonotype was found a few times. The CDR3 DNA follows: TGCGCCAGCAGCCAATGGAGGGAGAGCTATGGCTACACCTTC. This codes for CASSQWRESYGYTF. The V call is TRBV4-3, the J call TRBJ1-2; D gene uncertain. Germline CDR1 is LGHNA and CDR2 is YSLEER. V dropped 2 bases and J dropped 4 bases, with 11 bases sitting between them. CDR3 length: 14 amino acids.